The TCR beta chain under discussion was sequenced for a study of T-cell reconstitution after alpha-beta-depleted transplantation in children. Study-wide points: For some patients, TCRbeta diversity was high at day 60 because of recipient T cells and thymic progenitors that survived. By one year post-transplant, T-cell counts and diversity largely arose from T cells that were newly produced.

Germline assignment: CDR1 SGHAT and CDR2 FQDESV (reference sequence). After removal of 2 bases from V and 3 bases from J, the junction contained 5 bases not matched to a gene. CDR3 length: 15 amino acids. This clonotype was seen only a few times. What it recognizes is unknown. Preparation of the TCRbeta library used unique molecular identifiers. Each CDR3 protein is one row after TCRdb ran MiXCR on the PCR reads. Of 440,000 or so distinct CDR3 sequences listed, over 40% are singletons. This receptor was taken from a girl aged 2 to 9 with aplastic anemia, due to receive a stem cell transplant. V usage is TRBV11-1 and J usage is TRBJ1-1, with 8 bases that match TRBD1. The input for sequencing was PBMCs, taken before TCRalphabeta/CD19-depleted stem cell transplant. The CDR3 reads CASSLSAGGYTEAFF. The CDR3 coding sequence is TGTGCCAGCAGCTTATCAGCAGGGGGCTACACTGAAGCTTTCTTT.